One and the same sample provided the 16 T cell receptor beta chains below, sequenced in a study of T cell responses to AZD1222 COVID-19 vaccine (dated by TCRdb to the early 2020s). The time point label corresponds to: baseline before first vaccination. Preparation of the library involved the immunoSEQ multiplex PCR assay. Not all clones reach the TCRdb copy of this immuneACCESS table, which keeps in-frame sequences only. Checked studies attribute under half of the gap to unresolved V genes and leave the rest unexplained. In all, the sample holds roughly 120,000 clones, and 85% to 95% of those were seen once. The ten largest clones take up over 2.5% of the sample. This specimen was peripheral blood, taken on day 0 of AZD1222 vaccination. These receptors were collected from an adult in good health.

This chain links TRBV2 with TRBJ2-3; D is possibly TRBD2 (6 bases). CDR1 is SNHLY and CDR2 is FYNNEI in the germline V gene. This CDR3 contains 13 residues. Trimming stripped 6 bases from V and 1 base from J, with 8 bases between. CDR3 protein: CASSSGGTDTQYF. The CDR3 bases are TGTGCCAGCAGCTCGGGGGGCACAGATACGCAGTATTTT. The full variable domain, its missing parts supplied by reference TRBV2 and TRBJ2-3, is EPEVTQTPSHQVTQMGQEVILRCVPISNHLYFYWYRQILGQKVEFLVSFYNNEISEKSEIFDDQFSVERPDGSNFTLKIRSTKLEDSAMYFCASSSGGTDTQYFGPGTRLTVL.

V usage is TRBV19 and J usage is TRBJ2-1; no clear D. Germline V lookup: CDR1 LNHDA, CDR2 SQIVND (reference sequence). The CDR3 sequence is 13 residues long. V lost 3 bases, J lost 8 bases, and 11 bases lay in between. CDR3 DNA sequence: TGTGCCAGTAGTATCTACCGTTTGGATGAGCAGTTCTTC. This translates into CASSIYRLDEQFF.

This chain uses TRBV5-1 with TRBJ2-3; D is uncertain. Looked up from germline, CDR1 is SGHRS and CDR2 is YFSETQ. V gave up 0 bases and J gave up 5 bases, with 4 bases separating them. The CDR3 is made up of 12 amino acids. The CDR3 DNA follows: TGCGCCAGCAGCTTGGAGGGAGATACGCAGTATTTT. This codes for CASSLEGDTQYF.

CDR3 residues: CASSQDRTAATNEKLFF. The DNA for the CDR3 is TGCGCCAGCAGCCAAGATCGAACAGCAGCAACTAATGAAAAACTGTTTTTT. The chain employs TRBV4-1 and TRBJ1-4; D gene ambiguous. Trimming cost V 0 bases and J 0 bases, with 11 bases left between them. Per the germline V gene, CDR1 is MGHRA and CDR2 is YSYEKL. The CDR3 has 17 residues.

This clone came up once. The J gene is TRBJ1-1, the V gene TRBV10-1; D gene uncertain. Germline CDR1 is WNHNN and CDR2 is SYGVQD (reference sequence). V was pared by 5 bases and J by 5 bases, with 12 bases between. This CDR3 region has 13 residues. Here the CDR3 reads CASSMTGSTEAFF. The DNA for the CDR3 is TGCGCCAGCAGTATGACGGGAAGTACTGAAGCTTTCTTT.

CDR3 amino acids: CASSLVTSGSGYNEQFF. DNA for the CDR3: TGCGCCAGCAGCTTGGTAACTAGCGGGAGTGGATACAATGAGCAGTTCTTC. V is TRBV5-1 and J is TRBJ2-1, with TRBD2 matching over 11 bases. The germline V gene encodes CDR1 SGHRS and CDR2 YFSETQ. The junction had 6 bases not matched to a gene; V was cut back by 0 bases and J by 4 bases. CDR3 length: 17 amino acids. Combining the CDR3 with reference TRBV5-1 and TRBJ2-1 gives the whole variable domain KAGVTQTPRYLIKTRGQQVTLSCSPISGHRSVSWYQQTPGQGLQFLFEYFSETQRNKGNFPGRFSGRQFSNSRSEMNVSTLELGDSALYLCASSLVTSGSGYNEQFFGPGTRLTVL.

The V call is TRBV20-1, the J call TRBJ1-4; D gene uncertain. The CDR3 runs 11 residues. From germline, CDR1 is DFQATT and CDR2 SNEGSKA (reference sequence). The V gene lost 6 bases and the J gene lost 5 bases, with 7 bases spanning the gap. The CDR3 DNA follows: TGCAGTGCCTCTCAGAATGAAAAACTGTTTTTT. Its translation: CSASQNEKLFF.

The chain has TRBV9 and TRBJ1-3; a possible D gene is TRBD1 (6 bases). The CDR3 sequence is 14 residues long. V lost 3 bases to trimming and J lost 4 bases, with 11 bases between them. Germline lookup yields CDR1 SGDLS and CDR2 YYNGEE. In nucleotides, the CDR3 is TGTGCCAGCAGCGATACAGGGTTAGGAAACACCATATATTTT. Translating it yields CASSDTGLGNTIYF. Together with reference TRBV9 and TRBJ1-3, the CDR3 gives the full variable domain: DSGVTQTPKHLITATGQRVTLRCSPRSGDLSVYWYQQSLDQGLQFLIQYYNGEERAKGNILERFSAQQFPDLHSELNLSSLELGDSALYFCASSDTGLGNTIYFGEGSWLTVV.

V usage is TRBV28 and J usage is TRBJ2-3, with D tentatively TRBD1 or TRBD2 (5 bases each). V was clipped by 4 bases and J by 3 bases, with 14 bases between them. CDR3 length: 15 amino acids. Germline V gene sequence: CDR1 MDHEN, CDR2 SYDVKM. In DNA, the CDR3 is TGTGCCAGCAGTTCGGGCAGGGAGAGAACAGATACGCAGTATTTT. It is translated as CASSSGRERTDTQYF.

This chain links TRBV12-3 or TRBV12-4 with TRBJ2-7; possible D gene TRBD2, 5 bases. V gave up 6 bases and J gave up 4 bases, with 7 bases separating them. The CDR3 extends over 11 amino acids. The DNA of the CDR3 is TGTGCCAGCAGCGGGATGTACGAGCAGTACTTC. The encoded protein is CASSGMYEQYF.

The CDR3 reads CASSPWGRGRNTGELFF. In DNA, the CDR3 is TGTGCCAGCAGTCCCTGGGGCAGGGGGCGGAACACCGGGGAGCTGTTTTTT. The J gene is TRBJ2-2, the V gene TRBV27; TRBD1 matches 8 bases. Germline values: CDR1 MNHEY, CDR2 SMNVEV (reference sequence). After removal of 5 bases from V and 1 base from J, the junction contained 9 bases not matched to a gene. The CDR3 sequence is 17 residues long.

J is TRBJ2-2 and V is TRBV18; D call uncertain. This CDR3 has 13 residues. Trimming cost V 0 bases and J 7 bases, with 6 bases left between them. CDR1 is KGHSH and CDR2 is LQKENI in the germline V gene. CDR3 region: CASSPPSVGELFF. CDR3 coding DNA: TGTGCCAGCTCACCACCTTCAGTCGGGGAGCTGTTTTTT.

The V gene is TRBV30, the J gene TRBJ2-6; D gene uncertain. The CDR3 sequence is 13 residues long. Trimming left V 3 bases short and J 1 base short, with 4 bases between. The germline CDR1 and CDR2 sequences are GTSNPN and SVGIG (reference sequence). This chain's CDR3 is CAWRPSGANVLTF. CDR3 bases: TGTGCCTGGAGACCTTCTGGGGCCAACGTCCTGACTTTC. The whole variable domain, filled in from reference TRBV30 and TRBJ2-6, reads SQTIHQWPATLVQPVGSPLSLECTVEGTSNPNLYWYRQAAGRGLQLLFYSVGIGQISSEVPQNLSASRPQDRQFILSSKKLLLSDSGFYLCAWRPSGANVLTFGAGSRLTVL.

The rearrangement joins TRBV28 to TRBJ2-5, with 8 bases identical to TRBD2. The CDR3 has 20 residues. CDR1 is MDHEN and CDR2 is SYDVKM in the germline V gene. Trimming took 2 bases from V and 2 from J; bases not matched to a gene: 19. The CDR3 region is CASSLIQGGVQRGQQETQYF. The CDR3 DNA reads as TGTGCCAGCAGTTTAATCCAGGGCGGCGTCCAGCGGGGGCAACAAGAGACCCAGTACTTC.

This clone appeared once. The CDR3 sequence is CASRLDLELFF. CDR3 nucleotide sequence: TGTGCCAGCAGGCTCGACTTGGAGCTGTTTTTT. This sequence joins TRBV7-3 and TRBJ2-2, with D uncertain. The CDR3 has 11 amino acids. The germline V and J ends were trimmed by 6 bases and 10 bases, with 9 bases remaining between them. Germline CDR1 reads SGHTA; CDR2 reads FQGTGA.

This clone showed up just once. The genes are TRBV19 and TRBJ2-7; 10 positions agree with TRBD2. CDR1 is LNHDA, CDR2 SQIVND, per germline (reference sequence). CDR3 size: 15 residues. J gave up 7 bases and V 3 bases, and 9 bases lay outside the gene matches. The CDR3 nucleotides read TGTGCCAGTAGTATTTTAGCGGGAGGAGTCCGGGAGCAGTACTTC. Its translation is CASSILAGGVREQYF.